This is a list of T cell receptor beta chains from one sample in a study of shared clonotypes between healthy human individuals. The table came from immunoSEQ multiplex PCR; TCRdb's copy has only in-frame clones and leaves some out. The repertoire holds some 480,000 clones, with 79% as singletons. The sequencing input was PBMCs. These receptors originate from a woman between 40 and 50 years old in good health. Some clones in this sample may be carry-over from other donors' samples. CDR3s leave out the opening cysteine and the closing phenylalanine or tryptophan. A D gene is named only where the DNA matches it firmly. Size values are once, few and many counts, or a class for expanded clones, and some rows have none.

TRBD2,TRBJ2-1,TRBV7-3,.,ASSSEGLAKYNEQF
TRBD2,TRBJ2-3,TRBV7-3,.,ASSLNSPSGSGDTQY
.,TRBJ2-1,TRBV5-5,many,ASSPFLPSYNEQF
.,TRBJ1-4,TRBV4-2,.,ASSQRGGYTAEKLF
.,TRBJ2-1,TRBV7-2,.,ASSSIWTGGDNEQF
TRBD2,TRBJ2-2,TRBV18,.,ASSRGLAAHTGELF
TRBD2,TRBJ2-3,TRBV19,.,ASSVASGISDTQY
TRBD1,TRBJ2-2,TRBV6-5,many,ASSYSGTVAGELF
TRBD2,TRBJ2-2,TRBV6-1,many,ASSELAGGDTGELF
.,TRBJ2-1,TRBV9,.,ASSAVGFSYNEQF
.,TRBJ2-1,TRBV6-6,few,ASRLVSHEQF
TRBD2,TRBJ2-1,TRBV13,.,ASSSLLTSGYNEQF
.,TRBJ2-5,TRBV6-1,.,ASSELRGAQETQY
.,TRBJ1-2,TRBV28,.,ASSLSTAPIGYT
.,TRBJ2-7,TRBV2,.,ASSAGAGEQY
.,TRBJ1-2,TRBV2,.,ASLRGGLHYGYT
.,TRBJ2-7,TRBV10-3,.,AISDYPYEQY
.,TRBJ2-7,TRBV14,.,ASSQLHLRGGEQY
.,TRBJ1-5,TRBV28,.,ASKPQVRVRGGQPQH
.,TRBJ1-2,TRBV7-9,few,ASSWGQVPNYGYT
.,TRBJ2-7,TRBV20-1,.,SAFPYEQY
.,TRBJ2-6,TRBV4-1,.,ASSLVYSGANVLT
TRBD2,TRBJ2-3,TRBV30,.,AWRQIAGDADTQY
.,TRBJ2-1,TRBV7-9,.,ASSWPRSRAYNEQF
TRBD1,TRBJ1-1,TRBV28,.,ASRLTGPNTEAF
.,TRBJ2-5,TRBV28,.,ASSLRRGAETQY
TRBD1,TRBJ1-1,TRBV28,.,ASSPADRGGTEAF
.,TRBJ2-7,TRBV7-3,few,ASSLNQGLEQY
.,.,TRBV10-1,.,ASSEVTRDGAPQF
.,TRBJ1-2,TRBV19,.,ASTRPGWGSRNYGYT
TRBD1,TRBJ2-5,TRBV28,.,ASSTQGAEETQY
.,TRBJ2-7,TRBV10-3,.,AISNSVYEQY
.,TRBJ2-7,TRBV27,.,ASSFSQGGYEQY
.,TRBJ2-5,TRBV30,.,AWSDTSTVMD
.,TRBJ1-5,TRBV6-1,.,ASSERQPQH
TRBD2,TRBJ2-5,TRBV6-5,.,ASSLAGEFRETQY
TRBD1,TRBJ1-2,TRBV18,.,ASSPTRGGELRGYT
TRBD1,TRBJ2-5,TRBV7-9,.,ASSAWTGVGETQY
.,TRBJ1-1,TRBV28,.,ASSLSQGRRNTEAF
TRBD2,TRBJ2-1,TRBV6-5,.,ASSFGLAGGYNEQF
.,TRBJ1-1,TRBV30,few,AWSRRMNTEAF
.,TRBJ1-5,TRBV19,.,ASSSPGVDNQPQH
.,TRBJ1-4,TRBV7-2,.,ASSPGPLGEKLF
TRBD2,.,TRBV7-3,few,ASSLRQTSGKDEQY
.,TRBJ2-5,TRBV18,.,ASSPINGMASETQY
.,TRBJ2-4,TRBV30,.,AWSVTGRNIQY
.,TRBJ2-2,TRBV19,.,ASRPTGQNTGELF
TRBD1,TRBJ2-7,TRBV28,many,ASSATGIVKEQY
.,TRBJ1-1,TRBV28,.,ASKGHYRNTEAF
.,TRBJ1-1,TRBV28,.,ASSSPPANTEAF
.,TRBJ1-6,TRBV6-5,.,ASSGTRHNSPLH
.,TRBJ2-7,TRBV28,.,ASSFAPSYEQY
TRBD1,TRBJ1-5,TRBV6-1,.,ASSGGGWGNQPQH